One T cell receptor (beta chain) is described in this entry. Antigen: not known. This entry comes from a study of vaccination effects on CD4 cells after COVID-19. Study in general: Every well housed around 2.1 million PBMC, which grew in culture alongside around 11 IU/ml IL-2 and roughly 9.8 ug/ml peptides. Study-level results: Late in the post-vaccination period, infection-induced and vaccine-induced clones underwent marked clonal contraction.

An approximately ten-day culture period preceded the isolation of CD4+ T cells. The participants, recipients of two vaccine doses, got either BNT162b2 or mRNA-1273. Nucleocapsid antibodies stayed negative before and after vaccination, showing no earlier SARS-CoV-2 infection. TCRdb keeps only in-frame clones here, not all; method: immunoSEQ multiplex PCR. The table shows about 45,000 clones, with approximately 72% occurring only once. Germline V gene data show CDR1 as MNHEY and CDR2 as SMNVEV (reference sequence). This CDR3 has 15 amino acids. The trim removed 2 bases at V and 2 bases at J, leaving 2 bases unmatched.

The starting material was CD4+ T cells from PBMCs cultured without peptide, obtained after COVID-19 vaccination. The clonotype originates from a human donor who received a COVID-19 vaccine. The gene calls are TRBV27 and TRBJ2-2, with 7 bases aligning to TRBD2. CDR3 sequence (DNA): TGTGCCAGCAGTTTAAGACTAGCAAACACCGGGGAGCTGTTTTTT. Translated, it gives CASSLRLANTGELFF.